One sample yielded the 3 T cell receptor beta chains listed below, sequenced in a study of cytomegalovirus exposure and HLA in healthy donors. PCR employed 60 Vbeta and 13 Jbeta primers. Sequencing was performed with immunoSEQ multiplex PCR; in TCRdb, only in-frame clones are kept and a portion is missing. Altogether over 100,000 clones are present, approximately 80% being singletons, with the ten largest covering around 3%. The sample consisted of PBMCs. These receptors originate from a woman aged 18-35 years in good health and CMV-seropositive.

This chain joins TRBV7-9 and TRBJ2-7; maybe TRBD1 (7 bases). The CDR3 is 16 residues long. V dropped 0 bases and J dropped 1 base, with 13 bases sitting between them. Germline lookup yields CDR1 SEHNR and CDR2 FQNEAQ (reference sequence). The CDR3 sequence: CASSLAAGGYSYEQYF. The CDR3, as DNA: TGTGCCAGCAGCTTAGCGGCAGGGGGGTATTCCTACGAGCAGTACTTC.

There are a few counts of this clone. The genes are TRBV19 and TRBJ2-1; TRBD1 is a possible D gene (6 bases). Germline values: CDR1 LNHDA, CDR2 SQIVND (reference sequence). The CDR3 extends over 13 amino acids. The germline V and J ends were trimmed by 7 bases and 3 bases, with 10 bases remaining between them. The CDR3 reads CASNGGFYNEQFF. The DNA for the CDR3 is TGTGCCAGTAATGGGGGCTTCTACAATGAGCAGTTCTTC.

The chain is built from TRBV6-5 and TRBJ2-7, with D maybe TRBD1 (7 bases). Per germline, CDR1 MNHEY and CDR2 SVGAGI. The CDR3 has 15 amino acids. Trimming removed 2 bases at V and 4 bases at J, with 15 bases between. CDR3 bases: TGTGCCAGCAGTTACGCGGGACAGTATGAATACGAGCAGTACTTC. This gives the protein CASSYAGQYEYEQYF.